This T cell receptor beta chain derives from a study of identical twins. MiXCR, applied by TCRdb to the 5' RACE reads, yields one record per CDR3 protein. The sample records 600,000 to 700,000 distinct CDR3 sequences, about 20% being singletons. The sample was also reused in another study, on T cells expressing NK-cell markers. As that report states: Several of the experiments relied on an anti-gamma-delta TCR antibody so that only alpha-beta TCR T cells were sorted. The CD3+CD56-NKG2C+ fraction of a handful of donors was likewise dominated by these clonotypes.

Material: PBMCs. The sequence came from a woman aged 18-29 years in good health.

CDR3 DNA: TGTGCCAGCACGCGATCAGGGATGAACACTGAAGCTTTCTTT. Amino acids: CASTRSGMNTEAFF. V and J are TRBV6-1 and TRBJ1-1, with D perhaps TRBD1 (5 bases). Per germline, CDR1 MNHNS and CDR2 SASEGT. Trimming stripped 7 bases from V and 0 bases from J, with 12 bases between. The CDR3 length is 14 residues.